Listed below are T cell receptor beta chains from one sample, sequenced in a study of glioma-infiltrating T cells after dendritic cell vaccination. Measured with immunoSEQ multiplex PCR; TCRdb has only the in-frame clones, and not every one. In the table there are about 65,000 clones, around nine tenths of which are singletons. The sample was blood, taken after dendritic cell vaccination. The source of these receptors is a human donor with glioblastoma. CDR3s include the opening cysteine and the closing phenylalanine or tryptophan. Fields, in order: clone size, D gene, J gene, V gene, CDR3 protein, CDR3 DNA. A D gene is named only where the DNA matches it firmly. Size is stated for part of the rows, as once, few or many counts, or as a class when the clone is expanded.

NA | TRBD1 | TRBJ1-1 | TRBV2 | CASSPRPPGTANTEAFF | TGTGCCAGCAGCCCCCGCCCCCCCGGGACAGCGAACACTGAAGCTTTCTTT
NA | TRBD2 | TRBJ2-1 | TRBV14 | CASSQMLAGGNEQFF | TGTGCCAGCAGCCAAATGCTAGCGGGGGGCAATGAGCAGTTCTTC
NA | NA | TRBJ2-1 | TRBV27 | CASSWALPNEQFF | TGTGCCAGCAGTTGGGCACTCCCCAATGAGCAGTTCTTC
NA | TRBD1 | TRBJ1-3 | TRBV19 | CASSIVAVNAGTGGRNTIYF | TGTGCCAGTAGTATTGTCGCTGTAAACGCCGGGACAGGGGGTAGAAACACCATATATTTT
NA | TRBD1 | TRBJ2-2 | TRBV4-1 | CASSHPRGTGELFF | TGCGCCAGCAGCCATCCCAGGGGGACCGGGGAGCTGTTTTTT
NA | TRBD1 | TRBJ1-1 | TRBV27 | CASSPIGQGYTEAFF | TGTGCCAGCAGTCCGATAGGACAGGGCTACACTGAAGCTTTCTTT
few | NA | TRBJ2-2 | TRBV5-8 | CASSLWGSGGGTGELFF | TGTGCCAGCAGCTTGTGGGGTTCGGGCGGCGGGACCGGGGAGCTGTTTTTT
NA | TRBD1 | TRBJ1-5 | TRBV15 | CATSSEQGARNQPQHF | TGTGCCACCAGCAGCGAACAGGGGGCAAGGAATCAGCCCCAGCATTTT
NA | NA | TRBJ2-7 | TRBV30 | CASHPGGYEQYF | TGTGCCTCCCATCCAGGGGGGTACGAGCAGTACTTC
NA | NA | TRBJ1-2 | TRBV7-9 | CASRESNYGYTF | TGTGCCAGCAGGGAGTCGAACTATGGCTACACCTTC
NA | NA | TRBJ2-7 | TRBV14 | CASSQKGGYEQYF | TGTGCCAGCAGCCAGAAAGGGGGCTACGAGCAGTACTTC
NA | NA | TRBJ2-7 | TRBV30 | CAWNVGGYSYEQYF | TGTGCCTGGAATGTGGGGGGATACTCCTACGAGCAGTACTTC
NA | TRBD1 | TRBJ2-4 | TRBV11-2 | CASRHRDRPSLAKNIQYF | TGTGCCAGCAGACATCGGGACAGGCCCTCCTTAGCCAAAAACATTCAGTACTTC
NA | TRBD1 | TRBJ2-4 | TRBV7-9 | CASSLEGGQGRNIQYF | TGTGCCAGCAGCTTAGAGGGGGGACAGGGGAGAAACATTCAGTACTTC
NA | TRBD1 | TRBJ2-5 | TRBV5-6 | CASSFGGTGRETQYF | TGTGCCAGCAGCTTTGGGGGGACAGGGAGGGAGACCCAGTACTTC
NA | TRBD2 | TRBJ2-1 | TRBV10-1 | CASSETSVTPGNEQFF | TGCGCCAGCAGCGAGACTAGCGTCACACCGGGGAATGAGCAGTTCTTC
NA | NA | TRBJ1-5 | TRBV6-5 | CASSSLVGQPQHF | TGTGCCAGCAGTTCCCTAGTCGGTCAGCCCCAGCATTTT
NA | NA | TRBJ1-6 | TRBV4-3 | CASSRESRGNSPLHF | TGCGCCAGCAGCCGTGAGTCGCGGGGGAATTCCCCCCTCCACTTT
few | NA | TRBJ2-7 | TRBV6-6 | CASSLQGKTAYEQYF | TGTGCCAGCAGTTTACAGGGCAAAACAGCCTACGAGCAGTACTTC
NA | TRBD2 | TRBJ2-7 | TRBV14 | CASSHKTSGYEQYF | TGTGCCAGCAGCCATAAGACTAGCGGCTACGAGCAGTACTTC
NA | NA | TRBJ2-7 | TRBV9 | CASSVDYGAYEQYF | TGTGCCAGCAGCGTGGATTATGGGGCATACGAGCAGTACTTC
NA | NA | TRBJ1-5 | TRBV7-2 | CASSSGNQPQHF | TGTGCCAGCAGCTCAGGGAATCAGCCCCAGCATTTT
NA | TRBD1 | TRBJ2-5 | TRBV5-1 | CASSSDRGQGETQYF | TGCGCCAGCAGCTCCGACAGGGGGCAAGGGGAGACCCAGTACTTC
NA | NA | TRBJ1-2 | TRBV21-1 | CASSKEWQGGYTF | TGTGCCAGCAGCAAAGAATGGCAGGGGGGCTACACCTTC
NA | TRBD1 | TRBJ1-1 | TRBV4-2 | CASSHPGGPETEAFF | TGTGCCAGCAGCCACCCAGGGGGGCCCGAAACTGAAGCTTTCTTT
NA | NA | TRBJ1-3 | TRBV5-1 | CASSLTGKDGNTIYF | TGCGCCAGCAGCTTAACAGGAAAGGATGGAAACACCATATATTTT
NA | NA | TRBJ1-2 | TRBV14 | CASSQVSGSRGGYTF | TGTGCCAGCAGCCAAGTCAGCGGGTCGCGGGGTGGCTACACCTTC
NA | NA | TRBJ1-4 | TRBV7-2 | CASSSVSGGNEKLFF | TGTGCCAGCAGCTCAGTGTCGGGGGGCAATGAAAAACTGTTTTTT
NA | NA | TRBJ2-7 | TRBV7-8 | CASSLGHVHEQYF | TGTGCCAGCAGCTTGGGACATGTCCACGAGCAGTACTTC
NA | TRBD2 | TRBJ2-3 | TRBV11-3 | CASSSGLAGGQKDTQYF | TGTGCCAGCAGCTCGGGACTAGCGGGGGGGCAAAAAGATACGCAGTATTTT
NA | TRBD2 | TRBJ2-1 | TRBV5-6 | CASSFQTSGSYNEQFF | TGTGCCAGCAGCTTCCAAACTAGCGGCTCCTACAATGAGCAGTTCTTC
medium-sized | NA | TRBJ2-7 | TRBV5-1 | CASSLRQDPYEQYF | TGCGCCAGCAGCTTGAGACAGGACCCATACGAGCAGTACTTC
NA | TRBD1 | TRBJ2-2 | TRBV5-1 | CASSFARQGTGELFF | TGCGCCAGCAGCTTTGCGAGACAGGGGACCGGGGAGCTGTTTTTT
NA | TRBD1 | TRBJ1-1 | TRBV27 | CASSLGQGRSTEAFF | TGTGCCAGCAGCCTAGGACAGGGCCGAAGCACTGAAGCTTTCTTT
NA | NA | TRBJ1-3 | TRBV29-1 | CSVAWVGGRNTIYF | TGCAGCGTTGCATGGGTGGGGGGGAGAAACACCATATATTTT
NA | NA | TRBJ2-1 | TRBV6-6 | CASSQAYNEQFF | TGTGCCAGCAGCCAGGCTTACAATGAGCAGTTCTTC
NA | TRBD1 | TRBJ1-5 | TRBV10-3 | CATGQGRPQPQHF | TGTGCCACCGGACAGGGCCGTCCTCAGCCCCAGCATTTT
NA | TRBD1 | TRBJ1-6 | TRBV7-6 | CASSPGTDISPLHF | TGTGCCAGCAGCCCCGGGACAGACATTTCACCCCTCCACTTT
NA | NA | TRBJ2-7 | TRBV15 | CATSRVSGEQYF | TGTGCCACCAGCAGAGTAAGCGGCGAGCAGTACTTC
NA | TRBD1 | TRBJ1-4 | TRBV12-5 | CASSRGLNEKLFF | TGTGCTTCCTCCAGGGGGCTAAACGAAAAACTGTTTTTT
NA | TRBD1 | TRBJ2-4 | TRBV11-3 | CASSLYGQGADIQYF | TGTGCCAGCAGCCTCTACGGACAGGGGGCTGACATTCAGTACTTC
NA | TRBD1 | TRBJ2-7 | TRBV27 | CASSSPQGDRPYEQYF | TGTGCCAGCAGTTCCCCTCAGGGGGATCGACCCTACGAGCAGTACTTC
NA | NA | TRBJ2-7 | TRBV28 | CASSFQNYEQYF | TGTGCCAGCAGTTTCCAGAATTACGAGCAGTACTTC
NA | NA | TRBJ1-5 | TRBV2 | CASRGGGGAGPQHF | TGTGCCAGCAGGGGTGGTGGGGGCGCCGGGCCCCAGCATTTT
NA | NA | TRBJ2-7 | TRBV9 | CASSVRASTYEQYF | TGTGCCAGCAGCGTACGGGCTAGCACCTACGAGCAGTACTTC
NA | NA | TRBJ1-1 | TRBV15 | CATSREPRVAFF | TGTGCCACCAGCAGGGAACCTAGAGTAGCTTTCTTT
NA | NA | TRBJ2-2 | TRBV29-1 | CSVIGGPGELFF | TGCAGCGTTATCGGGGGGCCCGGGGAGCTGTTTTTT
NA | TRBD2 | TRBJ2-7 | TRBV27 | CASSLIASGRIYEQYF | TGTGCCAGCAGTTTAATTGCTAGCGGGAGAATTTACGAGCAGTACTTC
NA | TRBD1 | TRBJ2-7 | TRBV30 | CAWDGTGGFGEQYF | TGTGCCTGGGACGGGACAGGGGGCTTTGGCGAGCAGTACTTC
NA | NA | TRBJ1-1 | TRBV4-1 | CASSQTVNTEAFF | TGCGCCAGCAGCCAAACAGTGAACACTGAAGCTTTCTTT
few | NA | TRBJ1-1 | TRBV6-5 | CASSYSTDGGTEAFF | TGTGCCAGCAGTTACTCTACCGATGGCGGCACTGAAGCTTTCTTT
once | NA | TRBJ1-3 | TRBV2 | CASSPGGVQVGNTIYF | TGTGCCAGCTCACCTGGGGGGGTCCAGGTTGGAAACACCATATATTTT